The 24 T cell receptor beta chains presented below share a single source sample, sequenced in a study of blood T cell repertoires in COVID-19. Method: immunoSEQ multiplex PCR; TCRdb's copy keeps in-frame clones and lacks some. The table lists 150,000 to 190,000 clones, about 88% of them singletons. The sequenced material came from peripheral blood. The receptors were sampled from an older woman with COVID-19, enrolled during active disease.

The gene calls are TRBV11-3 and TRBJ2-1; 7 bases fit TRBD2. The CDR3 has 16 amino acids. Germline V gives CDR1 SGHNT, CDR2 YENEEA. The trim removed 3 bases at V and 2 bases at J, leaving 7 bases unmatched. This chain's CDR3 is CASSLGSRGAYNEQFF. As DNA, the CDR3 is TGTGCCAGCAGCTTGGGTAGCCGGGGGGCCTACAATGAGCAGTTCTTC.

This chain links TRBV29-1 with TRBJ2-2, with D perhaps TRBD2 (5 bases). CDR1 is SQVTM, CDR2 ANQGSEA, per germline. The CDR3 contains 14 residues. The V and J ends lost 5 bases and 3 bases respectively, with 13 bases between them. CDR3 sequence: CSVLGRLDTGELFF. CDR3 DNA: TGCAGCGTTCTTGGGAGATTGGACACCGGGGAGCTGTTTTTT.

The V gene is TRBV10-2, the J gene TRBJ1-4; 8 nucleotides agree with TRBD1. Looked up from germline, CDR1 is WSHSY and CDR2 is SAAADI. The CDR3 is made up of 16 amino acids. J was trimmed by 2 bases and V by 3 bases; bases with no gene match: 5. This chain's CDR3 is CASSDLQGATNEKLFF. CDR3 nucleotide sequence: TGCGCCAGCAGTGACCTCCAGGGGGCGACTAATGAAAAACTGTTTTTT.

This clone was counted a single time. CDR3 region: CASSLEPGDQNGYTF. The CDR3 region has the DNA TGTGCCAGCAGCTTGGAGCCCGGGGATCAGAATGGCTACACCTTC. V usage is TRBV5-5 and J usage is TRBJ1-2; D call uncertain. V dropped 0 bases and J dropped 6 bases, with 15 bases sitting between them. The CDR3 is made up of 15 amino acids. Germline CDR1 and CDR2: SGHKS and YYEKEE (reference sequence).

There are a few counts of this clone. This rearrangement joins TRBV5-4 to TRBJ2-7, with a weak D call TRBD2 (6 bases). Germline CDR1 reads SGHNT; CDR2 reads YYREEE (reference sequence). CDR3 size: 12 residues. Trimming took 5 bases from V and 6 from J, leaving 12 bases between them. In DNA form, the CDR3 reads TGTGCCAGCAGTTCTACTAGCAGCGAGCAGTACTTC. It encodes CASSSTSSEQYF.

This chain joins TRBV7-9 and TRBJ2-3; 10 nucleotides line up with TRBD1. The germline CDR1 and CDR2 sequences are SEHNR and FQNEAQ (reference sequence). CDR3 length equals 16 residues. Unmatched junction bases numbered 4, after V lost 2 bases and J lost 2 bases. The CDR3 coding sequence is TGTGCCAGCAGCTTAAGGGACAGGGGTTACACAGATACGCAGTATTTT. Amino acid sequence: CASSLRDRGYTDTQYF.

The chain's CDR3 is CASSTRQGADNSPLHF. CDR3 nucleotides: TGCGCCAGCAGCACCCGACAGGGGGCCGATAATTCACCCCTCCACTTT. The V gene is TRBV5-1, the J gene TRBJ1-6; 10 bases map to TRBD1. Trimming cost V 4 bases and J 5 bases; bases outside gene matches: 6. The CDR3 totals 16 residues. CDR1 SGHRS and CDR2 YFSETQ come from the germline V gene.

This chain's CDR3 is CASSGGQFSGNTIYF. The CDR3 nucleotides read TGCGCCAGCAGCGGGGGACAGTTCTCTGGAAACACCATATATTTT. This chain connects TRBV5-1 to TRBJ1-3; 7 bases align to TRBD1. Germline lookup yields CDR1 SGHRS and CDR2 YFSETQ. This CDR3 comprises 15 residues. Germline trimming cut 4 bases from V and 0 bases from J; bases unmatched to any gene: 4.

DNA of the CDR3: TGTGCCAGTAGACTCACCGGGACAGGGATAGGAAACACCATATATTTT. Amino acids: CASRLTGTGIGNTIYF. The chain joins TRBV19 to TRBJ1-3; TRBD1 aligns across 9 bases. This CDR3 contains 16 residues. Germline V gene sequence: CDR1 LNHDA, CDR2 SQIVND (reference sequence). V shed 6 bases and J 4 bases; nucleotides not matched to a gene: 10.

The J gene is TRBJ2-1, the V gene TRBV5-1; D ambiguous. The CDR3 has 14 amino acids. The germline V gene encodes CDR1 SGHRS and CDR2 YFSETQ. The V gene lost 1 base and the J gene lost 5 bases, with 10 bases spanning the gap. The CDR3 nucleotides are TGCGCCAGCAGCTTGCGGTTAACAGACAATGAGCAGTTCTTC. Its protein product is CASSLRLTDNEQFF.

The V gene is TRBV6-5, the J gene TRBJ1-2, with a weak D call TRBD1 (6 bases). The CDR3 is 15 residues long. Germline CDR1 MNHEY, CDR2 SVGAGI. V lost 11 bases and J lost 0, with 19 bases in between. The CDR3, as DNA: TGTGCCGGAGGGGGGGTCAGCACCGCTAACTATGGCTACACCTTC. Its translation is CAGGGVSTANYGYTF.

The gene calls are TRBV7-9 and TRBJ2-1; 8 nucleotides match TRBD1. This CDR3 has 16 amino acids. V gave up 3 bases and J gave up 6 bases; unmatched junction bases: 10. CDR1 and CDR2 (germline): SEHNR, FQNEAQ (reference sequence). The CDR3 nucleotides read TGTGCCAGCAGCTTGATCGGACAGGGAAATCCCAATGAGCAGTTCTTC. Translated: CASSLIGQGNPNEQFF.

This clone ranks as medium-sized (0.01 to 0.1%). The chain combines TRBV5-1 with TRBJ2-7, with a tentative D call TRBD2 (6 bases). V lost 0 bases and J lost 1, with 11 bases in between. Germline values: CDR1 SGHRS, CDR2 YFSETQ. The CDR3 length is 15 residues. CDR3 nucleotide sequence: TGCGCCAGCAGCTTGGCGGACGGGGGATCCTACGAGCAGTACGTC. Its translation: CASSLADGGSYEQYV.

The chain joins TRBV9 to TRBJ1-3, with D maybe TRBD1 (5 bases). CDR1 and CDR2 (germline): SGDLS, YYNGEE. The V and J ends lost 6 bases and 5 bases respectively, with 18 bases between them. This CDR3 is 15 amino acids long. CDR3 protein: CASTPRGEGRNTIYF. In nucleotides, the CDR3 is TGTGCCAGCACCCCCAGAGGGGAGGGTAGAAACACCATATATTTT.

The table lists this clone with a count of one. The chain recombines TRBV10-3 with TRBJ2-7; 10 positions agree with TRBD2. CDR3 size: 14 residues. The trim removed 6 bases at V and 0 bases at J, leaving 2 bases unmatched. Germline loops: CDR1 ENHRY, CDR2 SYGVKD. The CDR3 reads CAIRLAGSSYEQYF. DNA for the CDR3: TGTGCCATCAGACTAGCGGGGAGCTCCTACGAGCAGTACTTC.

The genes are TRBV18 and TRBJ2-1; D gene uncertain. The CDR3 is made up of 13 amino acids. V shed 6 bases and J shed 7 bases, with 13 bases lying between them. Germline loops: CDR1 KGHSH, CDR2 LQKENI. CDR3 sequence: CASSPSAENEQFF. The CDR3 nucleotides are TGTGCCAGCTCTCCCAGCGCGGAGAATGAGCAGTTCTTC.

The chain combines TRBV5-1 with TRBJ2-4, with D possibly being TRBD1 (6 bases). The length of the CDR3 is 16 residues. Germline V gene data show CDR1 as SGHRS and CDR2 as YFSETQ. The V end lost 5 bases, the J end lost 0 bases, and 15 bases lay between the germline ends. For the CDR3, the DNA is TGCGCCAGCAGTTTCTACAGGGACGGAGCCAAAAACATTCAGTACTTC. It specifies CASSFYRDGAKNIQYF.

The chain is built from TRBV3-1 (or the pseudogene TRBV3-2) and TRBJ1-5; no definite D call. V lost 1 base, J lost 2 bases, and 6 bases lay in between. The CDR3 consists of 14 residues. Germline values: CDR1 LGHDT, CDR2 YNNKEL (reference sequence). Written as DNA, the CDR3 is TGTGCCAGCAGCCAAGGTGTAGGCAATCAGCCCCAGCATTTT. Residues: CASSQGVGNQPQHF.

The chain combines TRBV11-1 with TRBJ1-6; 8 nucleotides match TRBD1. Trimming took 6 bases from V and 5 from J; bases not matched to a gene: 6. This CDR3 contains 15 residues. Looked up from germline, CDR1 is SGHAT and CDR2 is FQDESV (reference sequence). DNA of the CDR3: TGTGCCAGCAGATTGGACAGGGAGAATAATTCACCCCTCCACTTT. Translating it yields CASRLDRENNSPLHF.

Comments on this clone: The sample contains more than one DNA sequence encoding this CDR3. The chain employs TRBV5-1 and TRBJ1-6; the D is unclear. The V gene's germline CDR1 is SGHRS and CDR2 YFSETQ. The CDR3 length is 16 residues. V dropped 0 bases and J dropped 0 bases, with 7 bases sitting between them. The CDR3 protein is CASSLDGSSYNSPLHF. The CDR3 DNA follows: TGCGCCAGCAGCTTGGACGGGAGCTCCTATAATTCACCCCTCCACTTT.

The V and J genes are TRBV27 and TRBJ2-3, with TRBD1 identical over 9 bases. The V segment lost 6 bases and the J segment 0 bases; nucleotides outside the gene matches: 7. Germline CDR1 reads MNHEY; CDR2 reads SMNVEV (reference sequence). The CDR3 contains 16 residues. The CDR3 bases are TGTGCCAGCAGGGGACAGGGCTCTTTTAGCACAGATACGCAGTATTTT. Translated: CASRGQGSFSTDTQYF.

The V gene is TRBV14, the J gene TRBJ1-3; tentatively, D is TRBD1 (6 bases). Between the trimmed V and J ends, which lost 4 bases and 1 base, there was a span of 14 bases. CDR3 length equals 16 residues. Germline CDR1 SGHDN, CDR2 FVKESK. CDR3 in DNA: TGTGCCAGCAGCCGACCCGGACAGCTTTCTGGAAACACCATATATTTT. The encoded protein is CASSRPGQLSGNTIYF.

The CDR3 here is CASSNRDLSVRDEQFF. DNA for the CDR3: TGTGCCAGCAGCAATCGGGACTTGTCCGTTCGCGATGAGCAGTTCTTC. The chain is built from TRBV11-2 and TRBJ2-1, with a weak D call TRBD2 (6 bases). V was trimmed by 5 bases and J by 8 bases, leaving 22 bases between them. Germline V gives CDR1 SGHAT, CDR2 FQNNGV. The CDR3 runs 16 residues.

CDR3 amino acids: CASSPRLDQPQHF. CDR3 nucleotides: TGTGCCAGCAGCCCTAGGTTGGATCAGCCCCAGCATTTT. This chain joins TRBV7-9 and TRBJ1-5; D is unresolved. Germline V gene data show CDR1 as SEHNR and CDR2 as FQNEAQ (reference sequence). The CDR3 consists of 13 residues. V lost 5 bases and J 5 bases, leaving 10 bases between the germline ends. The full variable domain, completed using reference TRBV7-9 and TRBJ1-5, is DTGVSQNPRHKITKRGQNVTFRCDPISEHNRLYWYRQTLGQGPEFLTYFQNEAQLEKSRLLSDRFSAERPKGSFSTLEIQRTEQGDSAMYLCASSPRLDQPQHFGDGTRLSIL.